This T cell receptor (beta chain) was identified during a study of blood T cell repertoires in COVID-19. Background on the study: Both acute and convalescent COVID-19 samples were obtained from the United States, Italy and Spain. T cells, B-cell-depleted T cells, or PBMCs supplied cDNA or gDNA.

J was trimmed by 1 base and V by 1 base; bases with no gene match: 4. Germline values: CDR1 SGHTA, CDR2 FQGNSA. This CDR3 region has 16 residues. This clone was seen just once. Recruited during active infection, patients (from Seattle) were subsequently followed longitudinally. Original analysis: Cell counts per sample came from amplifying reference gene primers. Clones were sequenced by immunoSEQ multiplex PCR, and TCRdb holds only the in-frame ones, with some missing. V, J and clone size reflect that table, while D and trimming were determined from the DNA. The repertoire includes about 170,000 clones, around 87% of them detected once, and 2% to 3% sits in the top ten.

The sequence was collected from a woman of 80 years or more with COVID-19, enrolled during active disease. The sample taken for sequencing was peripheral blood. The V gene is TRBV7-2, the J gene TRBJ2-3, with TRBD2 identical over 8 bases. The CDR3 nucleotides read TGTGCCAGCAGCTTAGGCGTAGCGGGACGCACAGATACGCAGTATTTT. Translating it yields CASSLGVAGRTDTQYF. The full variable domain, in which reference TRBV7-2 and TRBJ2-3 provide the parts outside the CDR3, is GAGVSQSPSNKVTEKGKDVELRCDPISGHTALYWYRQSLGQGLEFLIYFQGNSAPDKSGLPSDRFSAERTGGSVSTLTIQRTQQEDSAVYLCASSLGVAGRTDTQYFGPGTRLTVL.